A single sample is the source of the 3 T cell receptor beta chains below, sequenced in a study of cytomegalovirus exposure and HLA in healthy donors. 60 Vbeta and 13 Jbeta primers were used in PCR. The method was immunoSEQ multiplex PCR; TCRdb's version includes in-frame clones alone and lacks a portion of them. Of fewer than 200,000 clones detected, roughly 80% appear once; the ten largest clones hold less than 3.5%. Sample: PBMCs. The receptors were gathered from a female donor in good health and CMV-seronegative.

This chain links TRBV7-9 with TRBJ2-1, with D possibly matching TRBD2 (5 bases). In germline, CDR1 is SEHNR, CDR2 FQNEAQ (reference sequence). The CDR3 runs 11 residues. V lost 1 base to trimming and J lost 14 bases, with 9 bases between them. The CDR3 DNA reads TGTGCCAGCAGCTTAGGGCCCGGGGAGTTCTTC. Translation gives CASSLGPGEFF.

The chain employs TRBV15 and TRBJ2-7; 8 bases line up with TRBD2. CDR3 length equals 15 residues. V lost 0 bases, J lost 6 bases, and 7 bases stayed unmatched. Germline V gene sequence: CDR1 LNHNV, CDR2 YYDKDF (reference sequence). The CDR3 region is CATSRDVGRVGEQYF. The CDR3 DNA follows: TGTGCCACCAGCAGAGATGTCGGGAGGGTTGGCGAGCAGTACTTC. The full variable domain, completed using reference TRBV15 and TRBJ2-7, is DAMVIQNPRYQVTQFGKPVTLSCSQTLNHNVMYWYQQKSSQAPKLLFHYYDKDFNNEADTPDNFQSRRPNTSFCFLDIRSPGLGDTAMYLCATSRDVGRVGEQYFGPGTRLTVT.

This rearrangement joins TRBV7-2 to TRBJ1-6; 7 bases line up with TRBD1. The V and J ends lost 5 bases and 10 bases, in that order; junction bases with no gene match: 11. This CDR3 is 15 amino acids long. CDR1 is SGHTA and CDR2 is FQGNSA in the germline V gene. The CDR3 sequence is CASSRETGLTSPLHF. In DNA form, the CDR3 reads TGTGCCAGCAGCCGGGAGACAGGGTTGACCTCACCCCTCCACTTT.